The subject of this entry is one T cell receptor beta chain. Its specificity is unknown. TRB was amplified from approximately 250-480 ng of blood genomic DNA. The data belong to a study of T and B cells in COVID-19 patients. Study context: Nine tenths of the roughly 20 active-infection patients had comorbidities associated with unfavorable COVID-19 outcome. Study findings and constraints: Few blood samples existed from mildly ill patients during symptoms or early in severe cases.

BIOMED2 TRB-A/B primer pools were used in multiplex TRB PCR. TCRdb passed the multiplex PCR reads through MiXCR, listing each CDR3 protein once. Of roughly 3,000 distinct CDR3 sequences in the sample, roughly 26% were seen once. Sequencing was performed on blood. This sequence originates from a human donor with active COVID-19.

The CDR3 DNA reads TGTGCTAGTGGTTTGGGGACCGGGACAGGGGTCCACGAGCAGTACTTC. Protein sequence: CASGLGTGTGVHEQYF. The chain is built from TRBV12-5 and TRBJ2-7; 10 positions match TRBD1. The CDR3 has 16 residues. The V and J ends lost 1 base and 5 bases, in that order; junction bases with no gene match: 8. CDR1 and CDR2 from the germline V gene are LGHNT and FRNRAP.